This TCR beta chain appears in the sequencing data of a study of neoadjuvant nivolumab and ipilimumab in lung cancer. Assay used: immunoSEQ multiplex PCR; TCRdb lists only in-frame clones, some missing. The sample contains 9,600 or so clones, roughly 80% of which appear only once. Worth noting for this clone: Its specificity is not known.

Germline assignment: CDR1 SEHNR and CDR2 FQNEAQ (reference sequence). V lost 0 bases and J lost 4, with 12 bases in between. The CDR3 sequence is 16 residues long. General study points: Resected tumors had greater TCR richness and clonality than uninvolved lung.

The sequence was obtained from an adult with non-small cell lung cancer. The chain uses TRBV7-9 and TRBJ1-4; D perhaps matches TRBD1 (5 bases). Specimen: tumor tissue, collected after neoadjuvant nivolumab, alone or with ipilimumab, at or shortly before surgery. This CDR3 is CASSLAMKRGNEKLFF. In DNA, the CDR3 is TGTGCCAGCAGCTTAGCGATGAAGAGGGGTAATGAAAAACTGTTTTTT. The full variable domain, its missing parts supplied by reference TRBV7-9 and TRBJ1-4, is DTGVSQNPRHKITKRGQNVTFRCDPISEHNRLYWYRQTLGQGPEFLTYFQNEAQLEKSRLLSDRFSAERPKGSFSTLEIQRTEQGDSAMYLCASSLAMKRGNEKLFFGSGTQLSVL.